This T cell receptor (beta chain) was obtained from a study of spatial heterogeneity in lung cancer. Every TCR cDNA molecule bore a unique molecular identifier. TCRdb reanalysed the 5' RACE reads using MiXCR and keeps one entry per CDR3 protein. The top ten hold roughly 5.6% of the sample, which has tens of thousands of distinct CDR3 sequences, approximately 20% seen once. The CDR3 covers 15 residues. Germline V CDR1 and CDR2: LGHNA, YNFKEQ. Trimming cost V 2 bases and J 0 bases, with 8 bases left between them. A word on this clonotype: This could be a read error, since a much larger clone is one nucleotide away.

Sample time point: sample taken at primary tumor resection. From tumor, nontumor lung or frozen PBMC, whole RNA was taken unsorted for sequencing. The cohort: over 70 early-stage, untreated non-small cell lung cancer patients. V usage is TRBV4-2 and J usage is TRBJ1-3; D gene uncertain. This sequence was found in a male donor with early-stage non-small cell lung cancer. The source was PBMCs, collected at surgery. Written as DNA, the CDR3 is TGTGCCAGCAGCCAACTACCGGCCTCTGGAAACACCATATATTTT. Its translation is CASSQLPASGNTIYF.